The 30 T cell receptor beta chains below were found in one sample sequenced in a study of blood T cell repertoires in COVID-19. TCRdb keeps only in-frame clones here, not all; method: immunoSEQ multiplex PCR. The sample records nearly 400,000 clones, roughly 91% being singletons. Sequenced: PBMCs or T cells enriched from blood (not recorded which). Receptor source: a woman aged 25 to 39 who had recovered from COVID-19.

CDR3 DNA: TGTGCCACCAGTGGCCTAGCGGGAGATCCCAATGAGCAGTTCTTC. This encodes CATSGLAGDPNEQFF. V is TRBV24-1 and J is TRBJ2-1; the match to TRBD2 covers 10 bases. Germline trimming cut 5 bases from V and 6 bases from J; bases unmatched to any gene: 6. This CDR3 has 15 residues. CDR1 and CDR2 (germline): KGHDR, SFDVKD.

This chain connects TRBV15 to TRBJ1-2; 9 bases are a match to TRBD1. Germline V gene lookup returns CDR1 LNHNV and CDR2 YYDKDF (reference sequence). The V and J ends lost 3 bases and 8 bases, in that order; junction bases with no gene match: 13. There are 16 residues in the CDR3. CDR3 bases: TGTGCCACCAGCAGTGCCCCCGGACAGGGGTTCGACGGCTACACCTTC. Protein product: CATSSAPGQGFDGYTF. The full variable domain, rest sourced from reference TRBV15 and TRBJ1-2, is DAMVIQNPRYQVTQFGKPVTLSCSQTLNHNVMYWYQQKSSQAPKLLFHYYDKDFNNEADTPDNFQSRRPNTSFCFLDIRSPGLGDTAMYLCATSSAPGQGFDGYTFGSGTRLTVV.

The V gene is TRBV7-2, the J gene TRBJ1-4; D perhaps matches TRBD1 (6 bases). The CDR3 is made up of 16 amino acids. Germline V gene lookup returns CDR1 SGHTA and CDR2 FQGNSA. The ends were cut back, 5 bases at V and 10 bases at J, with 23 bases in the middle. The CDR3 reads CASSASGTRLGGKLFF. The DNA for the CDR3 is TGTGCCAGCAGCGCTTCCGGGACAAGGCTGGGTGGAAAACTGTTTTTT.

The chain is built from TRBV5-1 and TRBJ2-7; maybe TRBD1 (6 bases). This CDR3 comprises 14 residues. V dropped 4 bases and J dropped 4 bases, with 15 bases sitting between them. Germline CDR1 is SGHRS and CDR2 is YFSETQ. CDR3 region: CASSQSGHPYEQYF. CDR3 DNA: TGCGCCAGCAGCCAGTCGGGACACCCGTACGAGCAGTACTTC.

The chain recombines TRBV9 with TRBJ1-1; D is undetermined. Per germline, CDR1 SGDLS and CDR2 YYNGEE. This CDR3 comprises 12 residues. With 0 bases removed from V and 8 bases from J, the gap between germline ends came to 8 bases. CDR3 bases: TGTGCCAGCAGCGTAGGGACGGGAGAAGCTTTCTTT. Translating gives CASSVGTGEAFF.

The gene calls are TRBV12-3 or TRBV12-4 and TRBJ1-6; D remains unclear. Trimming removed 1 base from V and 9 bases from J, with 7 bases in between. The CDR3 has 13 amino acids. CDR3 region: CASSLVTGSPLHF. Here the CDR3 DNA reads TGTGCCAGCAGTTTAGTCACGGGTTCACCCCTCCACTTT.

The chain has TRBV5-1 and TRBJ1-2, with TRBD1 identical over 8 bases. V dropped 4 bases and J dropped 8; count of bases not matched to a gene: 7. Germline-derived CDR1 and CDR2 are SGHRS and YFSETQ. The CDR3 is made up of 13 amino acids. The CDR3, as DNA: TGCGCCAGCAGCCCTCAGGACAGGGTCGGCTACACCTTC. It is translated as CASSPQDRVGYTF.

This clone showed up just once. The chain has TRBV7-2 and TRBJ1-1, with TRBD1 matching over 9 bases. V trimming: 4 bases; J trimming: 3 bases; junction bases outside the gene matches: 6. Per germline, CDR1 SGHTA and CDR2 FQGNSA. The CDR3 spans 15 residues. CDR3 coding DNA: TGTGCCAGCAGCTCGGGACAGGGATTGGACACTGAAGCTTTCTTT. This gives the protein CASSSGQGLDTEAFF.

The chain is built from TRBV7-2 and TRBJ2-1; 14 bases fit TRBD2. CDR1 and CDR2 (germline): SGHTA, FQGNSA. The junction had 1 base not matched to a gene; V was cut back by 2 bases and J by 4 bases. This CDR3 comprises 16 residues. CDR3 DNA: TGTGCCAGCAGCTTATGGACTAGCGGGGGGTACAATGAGCAGTTCTTC. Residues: CASSLWTSGGYNEQFF.

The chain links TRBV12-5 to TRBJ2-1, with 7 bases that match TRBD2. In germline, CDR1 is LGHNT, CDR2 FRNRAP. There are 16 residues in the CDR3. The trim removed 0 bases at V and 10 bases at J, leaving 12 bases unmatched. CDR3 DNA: TGTGCTAGTGGTTTGGTCCTTGGACTAGAGGGGATCGAGCAGTTCTTC. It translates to CASGLVLGLEGIEQFF.

The CDR3: CASNPLWVRTGENYEQYF. The CDR3 DNA reads as TGTGCCAGCAACCCCCTTTGGGTAAGGACAGGGGAAAACTACGAGCAGTACTTC. The rearrangement uses TRBV28 and TRBJ2-7; 9 bases map to TRBD1. CDR1 and CDR2 (germline): MDHEN, SYDVKM. The CDR3 has 18 residues. The J segment lost 3 bases and the V segment lost 7 bases, leaving 19 bases of the junction unmatched.

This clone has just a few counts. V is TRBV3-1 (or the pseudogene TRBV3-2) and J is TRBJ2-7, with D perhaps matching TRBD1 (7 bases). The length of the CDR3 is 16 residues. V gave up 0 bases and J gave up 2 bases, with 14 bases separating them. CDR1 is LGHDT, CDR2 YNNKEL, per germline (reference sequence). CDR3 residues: CASSQEGGGTAYEQYF. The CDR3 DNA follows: TGTGCCAGCAGCCAAGAGGGGGGCGGGACAGCCTACGAGCAGTACTTC.

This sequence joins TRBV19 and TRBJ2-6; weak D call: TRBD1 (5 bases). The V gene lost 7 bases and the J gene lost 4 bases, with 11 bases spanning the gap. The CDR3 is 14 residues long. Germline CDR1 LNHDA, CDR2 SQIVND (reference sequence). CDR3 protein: CASMDILGANVLTF. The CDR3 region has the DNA TGTGCCAGTATGGACATACTCGGGGCCAACGTCCTGACTTTC.

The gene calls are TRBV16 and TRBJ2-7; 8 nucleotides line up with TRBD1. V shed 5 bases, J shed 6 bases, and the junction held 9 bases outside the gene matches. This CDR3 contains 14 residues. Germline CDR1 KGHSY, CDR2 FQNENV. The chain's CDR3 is CASSEARGLVEQYF. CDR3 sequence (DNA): TGTGCCAGCAGCGAAGCCAGGGGGCTCGTCGAGCAGTACTTC.

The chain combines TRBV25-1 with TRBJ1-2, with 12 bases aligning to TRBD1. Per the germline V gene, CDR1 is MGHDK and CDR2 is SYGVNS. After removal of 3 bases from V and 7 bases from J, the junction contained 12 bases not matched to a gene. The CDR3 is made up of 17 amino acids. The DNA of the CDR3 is TGTGCCAGCAGTGATCCCGGGACAGGGGGCAAAGATGGTGGCTACACCTTC. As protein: CASSDPGTGGKDGGYTF.

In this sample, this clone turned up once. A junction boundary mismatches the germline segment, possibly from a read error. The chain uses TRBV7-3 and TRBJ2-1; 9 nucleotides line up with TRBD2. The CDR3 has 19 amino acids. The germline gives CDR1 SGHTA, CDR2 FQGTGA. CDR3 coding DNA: TGTGCCAGCAGCTTAGGTCCAGCGGGGGGCTTTAGTTCCTCCAATGAGCAGTTCTTC. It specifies CASSLGPAGGFSSSNEQFF.

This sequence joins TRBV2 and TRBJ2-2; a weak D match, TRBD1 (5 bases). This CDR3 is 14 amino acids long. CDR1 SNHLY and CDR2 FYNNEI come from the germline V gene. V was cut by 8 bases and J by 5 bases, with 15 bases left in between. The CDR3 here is CASGFTGVTGELFF. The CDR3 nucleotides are TGTGCCAGCGGTTTTACAGGTGTAACCGGGGAGCTGTTTTTT.

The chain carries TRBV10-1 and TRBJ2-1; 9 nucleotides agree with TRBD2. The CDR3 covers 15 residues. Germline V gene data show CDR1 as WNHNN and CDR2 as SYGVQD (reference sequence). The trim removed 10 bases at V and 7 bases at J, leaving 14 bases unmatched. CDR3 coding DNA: TGCGCCAAGGGACGGAAGGGACTAGCAGTGAATGAGCAGTTCTTC. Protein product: CAKGRKGLAVNEQFF.

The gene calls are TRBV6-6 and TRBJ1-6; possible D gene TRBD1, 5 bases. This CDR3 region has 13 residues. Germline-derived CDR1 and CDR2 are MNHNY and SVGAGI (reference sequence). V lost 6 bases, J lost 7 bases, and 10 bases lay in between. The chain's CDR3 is CASRDMDNSPLHF. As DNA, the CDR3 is TGTGCCAGCAGGGACATGGACAATTCACCCCTCCACTTT.

CDR3 in DNA: TGTGCCACTACCTCTTTCCACAGAGCTAATGAAAAACTGTTTTTT. The encoded protein is CATTSFHRANEKLFF. The J gene is TRBJ1-4, the V gene TRBV2; no firm D call. Germline-derived CDR1 and CDR2 are SNHLY and FYNNEI. CDR3 size: 15 residues. The germline V and J ends were trimmed by 10 bases and 3 bases, with 18 bases remaining between them.

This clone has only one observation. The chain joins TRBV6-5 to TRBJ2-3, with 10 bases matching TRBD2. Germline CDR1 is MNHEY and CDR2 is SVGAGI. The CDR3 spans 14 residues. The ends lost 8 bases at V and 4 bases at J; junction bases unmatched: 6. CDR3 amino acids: CASQRGGPADTQYF. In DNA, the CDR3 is TGTGCCAGCCAGCGGGGGGGCCCCGCAGATACGCAGTATTTT.

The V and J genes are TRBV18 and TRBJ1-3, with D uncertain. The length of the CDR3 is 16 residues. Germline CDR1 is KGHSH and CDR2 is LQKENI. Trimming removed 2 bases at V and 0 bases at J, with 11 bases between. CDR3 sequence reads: CASSPNSLISGNTIYF. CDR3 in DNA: TGTGCCAGCTCACCAAACTCGTTGATCTCTGGAAACACCATATATTTT. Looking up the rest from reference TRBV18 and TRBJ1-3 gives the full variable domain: NAGVMQNPRHLVRRRGQEARLRCSPMKGHSHVYWYRQLPEEGLKFMVYLQKENIIDESGMPKERFSAEFPKEGPSILRIQQVVRGDSAAYFCASSPNSLISGNTIYFGEGSWLTVV.

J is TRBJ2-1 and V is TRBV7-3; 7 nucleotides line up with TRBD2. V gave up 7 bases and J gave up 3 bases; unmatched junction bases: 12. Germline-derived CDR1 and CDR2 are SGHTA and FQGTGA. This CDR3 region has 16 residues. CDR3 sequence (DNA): TGTGCCAGCAACCTACGACGGGACTACCGCTACAATGAGCAGTTCTTC. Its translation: CASNLRRDYRYNEQFF.

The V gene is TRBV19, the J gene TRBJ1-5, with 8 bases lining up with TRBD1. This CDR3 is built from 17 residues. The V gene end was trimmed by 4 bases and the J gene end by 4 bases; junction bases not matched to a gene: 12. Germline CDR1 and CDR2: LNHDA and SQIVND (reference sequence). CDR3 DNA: TGTGCCAGTAGTACCCTTGGCGGGGACAGGTCGAATCAGCCCCAGCATTTT. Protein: CASSTLGGDRSNQPQHF.

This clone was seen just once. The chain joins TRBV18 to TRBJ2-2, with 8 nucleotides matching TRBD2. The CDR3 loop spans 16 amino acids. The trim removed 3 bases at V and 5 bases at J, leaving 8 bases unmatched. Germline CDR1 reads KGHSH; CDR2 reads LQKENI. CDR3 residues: CASSPPGTSSTGELFF. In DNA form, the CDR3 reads TGTGCCAGCTCACCCCCCGGGACTAGTTCTACCGGGGAGCTGTTTTTT.

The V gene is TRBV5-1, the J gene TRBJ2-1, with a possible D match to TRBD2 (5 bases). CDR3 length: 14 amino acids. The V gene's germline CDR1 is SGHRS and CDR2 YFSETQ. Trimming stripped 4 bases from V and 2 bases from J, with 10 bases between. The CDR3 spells CASSPSGAYNEQFF. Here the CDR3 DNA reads TGCGCCAGCAGCCCGAGCGGAGCCTACAATGAGCAGTTCTTC.

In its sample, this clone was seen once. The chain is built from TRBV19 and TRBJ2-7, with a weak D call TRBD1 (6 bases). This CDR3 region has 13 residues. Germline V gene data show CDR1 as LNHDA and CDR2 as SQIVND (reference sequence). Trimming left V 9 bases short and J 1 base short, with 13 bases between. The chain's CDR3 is CARKHRDSYEQYF. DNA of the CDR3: TGTGCCAGGAAACACAGGGATTCCTACGAGCAGTACTTC.

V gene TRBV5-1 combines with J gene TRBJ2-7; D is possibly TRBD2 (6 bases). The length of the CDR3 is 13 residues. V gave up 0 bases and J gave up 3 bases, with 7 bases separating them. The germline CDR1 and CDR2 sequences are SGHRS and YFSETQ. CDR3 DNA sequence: TGCGCCAGCAGCTTGGACGGGGGCTACGAGCAGTACTTC. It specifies CASSLDGGYEQYF.

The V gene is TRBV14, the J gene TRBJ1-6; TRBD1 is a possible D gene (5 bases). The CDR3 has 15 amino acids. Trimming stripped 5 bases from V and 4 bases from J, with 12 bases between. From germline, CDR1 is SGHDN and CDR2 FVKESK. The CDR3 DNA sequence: TGTGCCAGCAGCGAACCGGGACTTTATAATTCACCCCTCCACTTT. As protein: CASSEPGLYNSPLHF.

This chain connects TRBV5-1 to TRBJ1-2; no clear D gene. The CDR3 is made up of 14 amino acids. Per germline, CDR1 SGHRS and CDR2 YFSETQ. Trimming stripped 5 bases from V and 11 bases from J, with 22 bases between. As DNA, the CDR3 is TGCGCCAGCAGACGGACCGGGAAAAAAGAGTTTTACACCTTC. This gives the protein CASRRTGKKEFYTF.